This TCR beta chain was obtained from a study of cytomegalovirus exposure and HLA in healthy donors. This CDR3 is built from 13 residues. The germline gives CDR1 ENHRY, CDR2 SYGVKD. V was clipped by 2 bases and J by 6 bases, with 11 bases between them. 60 Vbeta and 13 Jbeta primers were used in PCR. The repertoire was sequenced with immunoSEQ multiplex PCR; TCRdb's copy has only in-frame clones and lacks some. The table has over 150,000 clones, about 80% seen once. Note on this clone: What it binds is not known.

Study-level findings and limits: For most TCR sequences rarity was the rule, although some public TCRs occurred in many donors. Segments of the TCR beta V type were, in most cases, productive about 90% or about 30% of the time in an earlier analysis.

The sample taken for sequencing was PBMCs. The chain links TRBV10-3 to TRBJ2-7, with D tentatively TRBD2 (6 bases). This TCR derives from a woman aged 40 to 50 in good health and CMV-seronegative. The CDR3 sequence: CAISEIVEGEQYF. CDR3 sequence (DNA): TGTGCCATCAGTGAGATAGTGGAGGGCGAGCAGTACTTC.